This T cell receptor beta chain was profiled in a study of shared clonotypes between healthy human individuals. Sequencing used immunoSEQ multiplex PCR; TCRdb keeps in-frame clones, though not all of them. The table includes about 1 million clones, around 74% detected once. Healthy adults negative for HIV, lacking recent acute infections or vaccinations, served as donors. Researchers partitioned CD4+ cells into CD45RA+ naive and CD45RA-negative memory subsets. Broader study findings: With a handful of donors compared, around 5% of naive CD4 clonotypes were shared. The study's rarefaction showed incomplete sorted-subset sequencing despite large depth.

The V and J ends lost 8 bases and 1 base respectively, with 15 bases between them. The CDR3 has 14 amino acids. In germline, CDR1 is MNHNS, CDR2 SASEGT. On this clone itself: Its antigen is unknown.

This TCR derives from a man younger than 35 in good health. Sample: memory CD4+ T cells sorted from blood. Subset noted: CD45RA-negative fraction. The chain carries TRBV6-1 and TRBJ2-7, with D perhaps matching TRBD2 (6 bases). In DNA, the CDR3 is TGTGCCAGCTCTCCGGGACGGGGGTCCTACGAGCAGTACTTC. Translated, it gives CASSPGRGSYEQYF.